This TCR beta chain was found in a study of T cells in tumors after PD-1 blockade (dated by TCRdb to between 2018 and 2020). At the level of the whole study: Exclusion criteria were prior checkpoint blockade, use of systemic immunosuppressants, or recent radiotherapy or other anti-cancer therapy within 4 weeks. Pembrolizumab 200 mg every 3 weeks or cemiplimab 350 mg every 2 weeks was administered to patients. While on anti-PD-1 treatment, some of the patients also continued taking daily vismodegib 150 mg. On average, peripheral blood samples yielded roughly 39,000 unique clonotypes and 110,000 or so TCR templates (range roughly 24,000-290,000). Paired single-cell RNA and TCR sequencing was done in the study on site-matched tumors from patients with BCC or SCC, both before and after anti-PD-1 therapy. To compare clonotypes in blood versus tumor, bulk TCR sequencing was run on under 11 peripheral blood samples drawn from 5 patients. RECIST version 1.1 was the standard used to evaluate clinical response. On the study overall, not on this receptor specifically: About 41% of tumor TCR clonotypes were detected in blood, and some novel exhausted tumor clones were observed in pre-treatment blood, which was taken as suggesting peripheral recruitment. Where the novel T cell clones came from was not determined, and possible sources could include lymphoid organs or rare unexpanded clones inside the tumor or in the tumor periphery.

Note on this clone: Its target antigen remains unknown. Per-nucleotide qualities are absent, and no much larger clonotype sits a single base away.

Deep TCRbeta sequencing was performed with the immunoSEQ platform. The paper's processing steps were these. For further analysis, only productive rearrangements were exported from the immunoSEQ Analyzer. T cell phenotypes were assigned to bulk TCRbeta clonotypes by matching the clonotypes to single-cell RNA+TCR-seq clones that had the same TCRbeta sequence. Clone enrichment in tumor was calculated as tumor frequency divided by PBMC frequency from bulk TCR sequencing. TCRs were sorted with GLIPH into specificity groups, meaning clusters of distinct TCRs that share CDR3 motifs and likely recognize common antigens. The source is immuneACCESS, and TCRdb retained only in-frame sequences with V and J called. Part of the clones is not carried over; for the studies checked, unresolved V genes explain less than half of this, and the remainder is unexplained. V, J and clone size reflect that table, while D and trimming were determined from the DNA. For this sample there are 50,000 or so clones; more than 75% appear just once. Of the sample, approximately 15% is held by the ten largest clones.

CDR1 is given as SGDLS and CDR2 as YYNGEE, both from the germline V gene. The cysteine opens and the phenylalanine closes a CDR3 of 14 amino acids. Solely the CDR3 DNA is kept, with 42 bases framed from the first base. The V and J ends are trimmed by 2 bases and 1 base, leaving 9 bases between them. The label giving this sample's time point can be read as: before anti-PD-1 therapy. Genomic DNA extracted from tumor biopsies or peripheral blood was used for bulk TCRbeta sequencing, with input ranging from about 616 ng to 6,500 ng. Histologically proven advanced or metastatic basal or squamous cell carcinoma was present in all patients, all of whom were poor candidates for surgical resection. The basal cell carcinoma cohort comprised about a dozen patients, of whom seven or eight had bulk tumor TCR sequencing.

This sequence originates from a human donor with basal cell carcinoma. The chain is assembled from TRBV9 and TRBJ1-1; confidence is insufficient to name the D gene. This specimen was PBMCs, taken before anti-PD-1 treatment. In nucleotides, the sequence is TGTGCCAGCAGCGTGGGCCACCAGAACACTGAAGCTTTCTTT. Translated, it gives CASSVGHQNTEAFF.